Detailed here is one T cell receptor (beta chain). What it binds is not known. The CDR3 loop spans 18 amino acids. V lost 6 bases, J lost 2 bases, and 14 bases stayed unmatched. The germline gives CDR1 SGHAT, CDR2 FQDESV (reference sequence). This sample was taken from a study of T-cell reconstitution after alpha-beta-depleted transplantation in children. Study observations and caveats: Hyperexpanded clones declined; after one year, newly produced T cells mostly supplied diversity. Reported findings indicate that, about two months after transplant, alpha-beta T cells came from several hundred expanded clones, which were derived from non-depleted graft cells. High day-60 TCRbeta diversity in some patients came from surviving recipient T cells and thymic progenitors.

Unique molecular identifiers were incorporated when the TCRbeta library was constructed. TCRdb fed the PCR reads into MiXCR, producing one record per CDR3 protein. The data show approximately 430,000 distinct CDR3 sequences, with around 15% seen just once and 29% held by the top ten. The starting material was PBMCs, mostly from graft donor cells, obtained 360 days after TCRalphabeta/CD19-depleted stem cell transplant. The chain is built from TRBV11-1 and TRBJ1-5; 9 nucleotides line up with TRBD1. This TCR was recovered from a boy under two years old who had a stem cell transplant for Wiskott-Aldrich syndrome, so the T cells may come from the graft donor. In nucleotides, the CDR3 is TGTGCCAGCAGAACCCGGGACAGGGTTACGTTGGGCAATCAGCCCCAGCATTTT. This gives the protein CASRTRDRVTLGNQPQHF.